The T cell receptor (beta chain) under discussion was sequenced for a study of shared clonotypes between healthy human individuals. Whole-study results and caveats: Sorted-subset sequencing, rarefaction showed, was incomplete despite large depth. Across a handful of donors, naive CD4 shared roughly 5%, naive CD8 over 3%, memory CD4 less than 2.5%, memory CD8 approximately 0.4%. Relative to clonotypes present in all four donors, those not shared had lower generation probabilities. Limitation of the genetic and exposure-history diversity represented came from the few donors.

Of note for this clone: Antigen specificity is unknown.

Clones were sequenced by immunoSEQ multiplex PCR, and TCRdb holds only the in-frame ones, with some missing. The sample consists of about 2.1 million clones, roughly 95% of them appearing once. Only CD45RO-negative cells positively selected for CCR7 counted as naive CD8 cells, so terminally differentiated effector memory CD45RA+ cells were excluded. Between the trimmed V and J ends, which lost 1 base and 0 bases, there was a span of 9 bases. Germline values: CDR1 SEHNR, CDR2 FQNEAQ (reference sequence). The CDR3 is 15 amino acids. The chain joins TRBV7-9 to TRBJ1-2; D not resolved. Material: naive CD8+ T cells from PBMCs. The sequence came from a man between 18 and 29 years old in good health. Some clones in this sample may be carry-over from other donors' samples. In nucleotides, the CDR3 is TGTGCCAGCAGCTTAGGTCCTGCATCTAACTATGGCTACACCTTC. Translation gives CASSLGPASNYGYTF.